Presented here are 15 T cell receptor beta chains from one specimen sequenced in a study of CD8 T cells in ankylosing spondylitis. Via MiXCR, TCRdb re-called the 5' RACE reads, giving one row per CDR3 protein. This table has around 250,000 distinct CDR3 sequences, about 10% appearing once. The sequenced material came from blood, either unsorted or a sorted T cell fraction (not recorded which). These receptors all stem from a male donor with ankylosing spondylitis or in good health (not recorded which).

This clonotype was found a few times. The genes are TRBV14 and TRBJ2-1, with D perhaps matching TRBD2 (6 bases). The V end was cut by 1 base, the J end by 9 bases, with 7 bases between. CDR1 is SGHDN and CDR2 is FVKESK in the germline V gene. This CDR3 contains 12 residues. CDR3 residues: CASSQAGSEQFF. The DNA for the CDR3 is TGTGCCAGCAGCCAAGCCGGGAGTGAGCAGTTCTTC. The entire variable domain, with the rest obtained from reference TRBV14 and TRBJ2-1, is as follows: EAGVTQFPSHSVIEKGQTVTLRCDPISGHDNLYWYRRVMGKEIKFLLHFVKESKQDESGMPNNRFLAERTGGTYSTLKVQPAELEDSGVYFCASSQAGSEQFFGPGTRLTVL.

This clonotype was detected ten times or more. J is TRBJ2-3 and V is TRBV11-2, with TRBD2 as a possible D gene (6 bases). Looked up from germline, CDR1 is SGHAT and CDR2 is FQNNGV. The CDR3 length is 15 residues. V was cut by 4 bases and J by 3 bases, with 14 bases left in between. The CDR3 nucleotides are TGTGCCAGCAGCTCGGGACTCATAGTAACAGATACGCAGTATTTT. It translates to CASSSGLIVTDTQYF.

This clonotype was seen repeatedly, ten times or more. The chain combines TRBV24-1 with TRBJ1-1, with D unresolved. The CDR3 loop spans 13 amino acids. Deletions cut 7 bases from V and 1 base from J, with 9 bases between. Germline V gene data show CDR1 as KGHDR and CDR2 as SFDVKD. CDR3 in DNA: TGTGCCACCAGGTCTGCCGCGAACACTGAAGCTTTCTTT. This codes for CATRSAANTEAFF.

This clonotype was detected ten times or more. This sequence joins TRBV5-1 and TRBJ1-1; the D gene is possibly TRBD1 (6 bases). This CDR3 spans 14 amino acids. V lost 2 bases and J lost 0, with 8 bases in between. Germline V gene lookup returns CDR1 SGHRS and CDR2 YFSETQ. The CDR3 DNA reads TGCGCCAGCAGCTTCCGGGACATGAACACTGAAGCTTTCTTT. The encoded protein is CASSFRDMNTEAFF.

This clonotype has ten or more counts. V is TRBV9 and J is TRBJ2-2, with 8 bases that match TRBD2. CDR1 and CDR2 (germline): SGDLS, YYNGEE. This CDR3 comprises 17 residues. V gave up 0 bases and J gave up 2 bases; unmatched junction bases: 6. The CDR3 DNA is TGTGCCAGCAGCGTAGTACCGGGAGGGCCCAACACCGGGGAGCTGTTTTTT. Translated: CASSVVPGGPNTGELFF.

The table lists this clonotype with many counts. The V gene is TRBV12-3 or TRBV12-4, the J gene TRBJ2-2; the match to TRBD1 covers 7 bases. The CDR3 length is 15 residues. V shed 3 bases, J shed 0 bases, and the junction held 1 base outside the gene matches. CDR3 in amino acids: CASSFQGANTGELFF. CDR3 coding DNA: TGTGCCAGCAGTTTTCAGGGGGCGAACACCGGGGAGCTGTTTTTT.

This clonotype came up many times. The CDR3 protein is CSARGMGQGADRSPLHF. The CDR3 coding sequence is TGCAGTGCTAGAGGGATGGGACAGGGGGCAGATAGATCACCCCTCCACTTT. V gene TRBV20-1 combines with J gene TRBJ1-6; 12 positions match TRBD1. The V segment lost 1 base and the J segment 10 bases; nucleotides outside the gene matches: 11. Germline CDR1 DFQATT, CDR2 SNEGSKA (reference sequence). This CDR3 contains 17 residues.

At least ten counts were recorded for this clonotype. The rearrangement joins TRBV21-1 to TRBJ2-1; the table's TRBD1 call for D was not verified on the DNA. TRBV21-1 is given as a pseudogene. The CDR3 length is 14 residues. The CDR3 nucleotides are TGTGCCAGTCTACAGGGGGCGCAAATGAATGAGCAGTTCTTC. Translation: CASLQGAQMNEQFF.

At least ten counts were recorded for this clonotype. The J gene is TRBJ2-1, the V gene TRBV20-1; the D is unclear. Trimming took 2 bases from V and 4 from J, leaving 3 bases between them. The CDR3 contains 11 residues. Germline-derived CDR1 and CDR2 are DFQATT and SNEGSKA (reference sequence). The CDR3 sequence: CSARYYNEQFF. CDR3 bases: TGCAGTGCTAGATATTACAATGAGCAGTTCTTC.

The rearrangement uses TRBV5-1 and TRBJ1-1, with D hard to call. The CDR3 is 14 residues long. V lost 3 bases and J 6 bases, leaving 15 bases between the germline ends. Germline V CDR1 and CDR2: SGHRS, YFSETQ. This CDR3 reads CASSSNSAGSEAFF. In nucleotides, the CDR3 is TGCGCCAGCAGCTCTAACTCCGCAGGCTCTGAAGCTTTCTTT. Full variable domain (remainder filled in from reference TRBV5-1 and TRBJ1-1): KAGVTQTPRYLIKTRGQQVTLSCSPISGHRSVSWYQQTPGQGLQFLFEYFSETQRNKGNFPGRFSGRQFSNSRSEMNVSTLELGDSALYLCASSSNSAGSEAFFGQGTRLTVV.

This clonotype came up many times. The chain has TRBV10-3 and TRBJ1-6, with a possible D match to TRBD1 (6 bases). CDR1 is ENHRY and CDR2 is SYGVKD in the germline V gene. The CDR3 contains 13 residues. V lost 6 bases, J lost 8 bases, and 11 bases lay in between. CDR3 nucleotide sequence: TGTGCCATCAGACAGGGTACGGATTCACCCCTCCACTTT. Residues: CAIRQGTDSPLHF.

This clonotype was seen many times. V is TRBV4-2 and J is TRBJ2-7; 12 positions match TRBD2. V lost 0 bases to trimming and J lost 5 bases; unmatched junction nucleotides: 8. The CDR3 is 17 amino acids. CDR1 LGHNA and CDR2 YNFKEQ come from the germline V gene. The CDR3, as DNA: TGTGCCAGCAGCCAAGAGGCTAGCGGGGGGGCTCTCCACGAGCAGTACTTC. Its protein is CASSQEASGGALHEQYF.

This clonotype was detected ten times or more. This chain uses TRBV12-3 or TRBV12-4 with TRBJ2-1; the match to TRBD2 covers 14 bases. J lost 7 bases, V lost 6 bases, and 5 bases had no gene match. The CDR3 runs 15 residues. The CDR3 protein is CASRGGLAGVNEQFF. The CDR3 region has the DNA TGTGCCAGCAGGGGGGGACTAGCGGGAGTAAATGAGCAGTTCTTC.

This clonotype was observed many times. This chain links TRBV5-1 with TRBJ2-3; D unresolved. The V end lost 0 bases, the J end lost 6 bases, and 8 bases lay between the germline ends. The CDR3 consists of 13 residues. CDR1 SGHRS and CDR2 YFSETQ come from the germline V gene. The CDR3 DNA reads TGCGCCAGCAGCTTGGGTTTGATGGATACGCAGTATTTT. It encodes CASSLGLMDTQYF.

This clonotype was seen repeatedly, ten times or more. V usage is TRBV6-5 and J usage is TRBJ2-1; 8 bases map to TRBD1. The V and J ends lost 1 base and 0 bases, in that order; junction bases with no gene match: 8. There are 18 residues in the CDR3. Germline V lookup: CDR1 MNHEY, CDR2 SVGAGI. CDR3 sequence reads: CASSYWDRSLNSYNEQFF. The CDR3 coding sequence is TGTGCCAGCAGTTACTGGGACAGGAGTCTCAACTCCTACAATGAGCAGTTCTTC.